This T cell receptor beta chain comes out of a study of blood T cell repertoires in COVID-19. Study-level information: The United States, Italy and Spain provided the acute and convalescent COVID-19 samples. Sources were T cells, B-cell-depleted T cells, or PBMCs; the material itself was cDNA or gDNA.

Germline loops: CDR1 SNHLY, CDR2 FYNNEI. J was trimmed by 5 bases and V by 5 bases; bases with no gene match: 12. CDR3 size: 16 residues. In the authors' workflow: Amplification of reference gene primers provided the estimated nucleated cell counts. The protocol was immunoSEQ multiplex PCR, while the TCRdb copy is restricted to in-frame clones and leaves out a portion. V, J and clone size are those of that table, while D and trimming were read from the DNA. The table records 70,000 or so clones, around 86% of them present only once. This receptor was identified in a woman between 18 and 29 years old with acute or convalescent COVID-19. V usage is TRBV2 and J usage is TRBJ2-1; TRBD2 matches at 7 bases. Specimen: peripheral blood. Here the CDR3 reads CASSLFSRGGDNEQFF. DNA for the CDR3: TGTGCCAGCAGTTTATTTTCGCGTGGGGGGGACAATGAGCAGTTCTTC.